This is a list of T cell receptor beta chains from one sample in a study of cytomegalovirus exposure and HLA in healthy donors. Sequenced by immunoSEQ multiplex PCR; TCRdb stores in-frame clones only, minus some. The table has 150,000 to 200,000 clones, about 96% seen once. The sample consisted of PBMCs. Receptors were obtained from a woman younger than 30 in good health and CMV-seronegative. The CDR3 runs from the conserved cysteine through the conserved F or W. A D gene is named only where the DNA matches it firmly. Rows may omit the clone size; those that give it use once, few, many or a size class.

clone size: .
D gene: .
J gene: TRBJ1-1
V gene: TRBV7-3
CDR3 DNA: TGTGCCAGCAGCCCAACGGGACAGAACACTGAAGCTTTCTTT
CDR3 protein: CASSPTGQNTEAFF

clone size: .
D gene: TRBD2
J gene: TRBJ2-1
V gene: TRBV27
CDR3 DNA: TGTGCCAGCAGTTCAGCGGGGGTCTACTACAATGAGCAGTTCTTC
CDR3 protein: CASSSAGVYYNEQFF

clone size: .
D gene: TRBD1
J gene: TRBJ1-2
V gene: TRBV29-1
CDR3 DNA: TGCAGCGTTGTCCGGACAGGGGGCTACACCTTC
CDR3 protein: CSVVRTGGYTF

clone size: .
D gene: .
J gene: TRBJ2-7
V gene: TRBV6-5
CDR3 DNA: TGTGCCAGCAGTTACTCGAATCAGGGAACCTACGAGCAGTACTTC
CDR3 protein: CASSYSNQGTYEQYF

clone size: .
D gene: .
J gene: TRBJ1-1
V gene: TRBV5-4
CDR3 DNA: TGTGCCAGCAGCTACTCAAACACTGAAGCTTTCTTT
CDR3 protein: CASSYSNTEAFF

clone size: .
D gene: .
J gene: TRBJ1-2
V gene: TRBV30
CDR3 DNA: TGTGCCTGGAGTGTACGACAGGTCGATGGCTACACCTTC
CDR3 protein: CAWSVRQVDGYTF

clone size: .
D gene: TRBD1
J gene: TRBJ1-6
V gene: TRBV27
CDR3 DNA: TGTGCCAGCAGTTCGGACAGGATAAATTCACCCCTCCACTTT
CDR3 protein: CASSSDRINSPLHF

clone size: .
D gene: .
J gene: TRBJ1-1
V gene: TRBV20-1
CDR3 DNA: TGCAGTGCTAGGGACAAGACTGAAGCTTTCTTT
CDR3 protein: CSARDKTEAFF

clone size: .
D gene: .
J gene: TRBJ2-5
V gene: TRBV6-5
CDR3 DNA: TGTGCCAGCAGTAGCGATCTAAGGGGGAGAGAGACCCAGTACTTC
CDR3 protein: CASSSDLRGRETQYF

clone size: .
D gene: TRBD1
J gene: TRBJ1-4
V gene: TRBV9
CDR3 DNA: TGTGCCAGCAGCGTATCGACGGACAGGGAAGGAACTAATGAAAAACTGTTTTTT
CDR3 protein: CASSVSTDREGTNEKLFF

clone size: .
D gene: .
J gene: TRBJ2-2
V gene: TRBV10-3
CDR3 DNA: TGTGCCATCAGTGGAGGCACCCCGAACACCGGGGAGCTGTTTTTT
CDR3 protein: CAISGGTPNTGELFF

clone size: .
D gene: TRBD1
J gene: TRBJ1-3
V gene: TRBV5-6
CDR3 DNA: TGTGCCAGCAGCTTGTCCCTGACAGGGGGAAACACCATATATTTT
CDR3 protein: CASSLSLTGGNTIYF

clone size: .
D gene: .
J gene: TRBJ1-2
V gene: TRBV6-5
CDR3 DNA: TGTGCCAGCAGAGCCACAGGGCGGTACTATGGCTACACCTTC
CDR3 protein: CASRATGRYYGYTF

clone size: .
D gene: TRBD1
J gene: TRBJ2-2
V gene: TRBV7-9
CDR3 DNA: TGTGCCAGCACCGTATCGACAGGGCCCGGGGAGCTGTTTTTT
CDR3 protein: CASTVSTGPGELFF

clone size: .
D gene: .
J gene: TRBJ1-4
V gene: TRBV14
CDR3 DNA: TGTGCCAGCAGCCAAGATAGTGGGGCCTGGAGTGAAAAACTGTTTTTT
CDR3 protein: CASSQDSGAWSEKLFF

clone size: once
D gene: .
J gene: TRBJ1-2
V gene: TRBV4-1
CDR3 DNA: TGCGCCAGCAGCCAAGAGGGGCAATATGGCTACACCTTC
CDR3 protein: CASSQEGQYGYTF

clone size: once
D gene: .
J gene: TRBJ2-3
V gene: TRBV9
CDR3 DNA: TGTGCCAGCAGCGTAGCTTCGGGAGATACGCAGTATTTT
CDR3 protein: CASSVASGDTQYF

clone size: .
D gene: .
J gene: TRBJ1-2
V gene: TRBV4-1
CDR3 DNA: TGCGCCAGCAGCCGGACACGAACTGAGAGCTACACCTTC
CDR3 protein: CASSRTRTESYTF

clone size: .
D gene: .
J gene: TRBJ2-1
V gene: TRBV5-1
CDR3 DNA: TGCGCCAGCAGCTCCCTGTCCTACAATGAGCAGTTCTTC
CDR3 protein: CASSSLSYNEQFF

clone size: .
D gene: .
J gene: TRBJ1-1
V gene: TRBV5-1
CDR3 DNA: TGCGCCAGCAGCCCACAGGGTGGCAGGGAAGCTTTCTTT
CDR3 protein: CASSPQGGREAFF

clone size: .
D gene: .
J gene: TRBJ2-5
V gene: TRBV7-9
CDR3 DNA: TGTGCCAGCAGCAGCGGCCCTTCCCAAGAGACCCAGTACTTC
CDR3 protein: CASSSGPSQETQYF

clone size: .
D gene: TRBD1
J gene: TRBJ1-6
V gene: TRBV30
CDR3 DNA: TGTGCCTCTACGGGACAGGGGAGGAATTCACCCCTCCACTTT
CDR3 protein: CASTGQGRNSPLHF

clone size: .
D gene: TRBD1
J gene: TRBJ2-7
V gene: TRBV27
CDR3 DNA: TGTGCCAGCAGTTTCAGACAGGGCCGCGGTTACGAGCAGTACTTC
CDR3 protein: CASSFRQGRGYEQYF

clone size: .
D gene: .
J gene: TRBJ2-5
V gene: TRBV5-1
CDR3 DNA: TGCGCCAGCAGCTTGTATTTGGAGACCCAGTACTTC
CDR3 protein: CASSLYLETQYF

clone size: .
D gene: .
J gene: TRBJ2-1
V gene: TRBV27
CDR3 DNA: TGTGCCAGCAGGCGGGACAGTGACAATGAGCAGTTCTTC
CDR3 protein: CASRRDSDNEQFF

clone size: .
D gene: .
J gene: TRBJ1-2
V gene: TRBV18
CDR3 DNA: TGTGCCAGCTCACCGCCGAGTTCCCGTGGTGGTGGCTACACCTTC
CDR3 protein: CASSPPSSRGGGYTF

clone size: .
D gene: .
J gene: TRBJ1-1
V gene: TRBV6-5
CDR3 DNA: TGTGCCAGCAGTTACTCGTTGAGGGGGTCGGACACTGAAGCTTTCTTT
CDR3 protein: CASSYSLRGSDTEAFF

clone size: .
D gene: TRBD1
J gene: TRBJ1-3
V gene: TRBV19
CDR3 DNA: TGTGCCAGTAGTAGCCGGGACAGGGGAAATGGAAACACCATATATTTT
CDR3 protein: CASSSRDRGNGNTIYF

clone size: .
D gene: .
J gene: TRBJ2-7
V gene: TRBV9
CDR3 DNA: TGTGCCAGTGGAACAGGGTCCTCCTACGAGCAGTACTTC
CDR3 protein: CASGTGSSYEQYF

clone size: .
D gene: .
J gene: TRBJ2-1
V gene: TRBV12-5
CDR3 DNA: TGTGCTAGTGGTTTGGCCCCGGTGCCGGATGAGCAGTTCTTC
CDR3 protein: CASGLAPVPDEQFF

clone size: .
D gene: TRBD1
J gene: TRBJ1-2
V gene: TRBV7-8
CDR3 DNA: TGTGCCAGCAGCTCCCGGACAGGGAGGCTCTATGGCTACACCTTC
CDR3 protein: CASSSRTGRLYGYTF

clone size: .
D gene: .
J gene: TRBJ2-3
V gene: TRBV12-1
CDR3 DNA: TGTGCCAGCAGCTTGGTGACTAGCGGGGGGGGTTGCTCAGATACGCAGTATTTT
CDR3 protein: CASSLVTSGGGCSDTQYF

clone size: .
D gene: .
J gene: TRBJ2-7
V gene: TRBV30
CDR3 DNA: TGTGCCTGGAGTGTCGGGTCAGGGCTCTCCTACGAGCAGTACTTC
CDR3 protein: CAWSVGSGLSYEQYF

clone size: .
D gene: .
J gene: TRBJ2-1
V gene: TRBV9
CDR3 DNA: TGTGCCAGCAGCGTAGGGGGCGGGGCCCACTACAATGAGCAGTTCTTC
CDR3 protein: CASSVGGGAHYNEQFF

clone size: .
D gene: TRBD1
J gene: TRBJ1-5
V gene: TRBV11-2
CDR3 DNA: TGTGCCAGCAGCTTAGGGACAGGGAGCAATCAGCCCCAGCATTTT
CDR3 protein: CASSLGTGSNQPQHF

clone size: .
D gene: TRBD1
J gene: TRBJ2-1
V gene: TRBV2
CDR3 DNA: TGTGCCACCATTCGGGCGGCTACAGGGGCCTACAATGAGCAGTTCTTC
CDR3 protein: CATIRAATGAYNEQFF

clone size: few
D gene: .
J gene: TRBJ1-6
V gene: TRBV5-1
CDR3 DNA: TGCGCCAGCAGCTTGGAAGGTGGAACGGGTAATTCACCCCTCCACTTT
CDR3 protein: CASSLEGGTGNSPLHF

clone size: .
D gene: TRBD1
J gene: TRBJ2-7
V gene: TRBV6-5
CDR3 DNA: TGTGCCAGCAGTTACGGGGTGGGACAGGGCCCTCACGAGCAGTACTTC
CDR3 protein: CASSYGVGQGPHEQYF

clone size: .
D gene: TRBD1
J gene: TRBJ1-4
V gene: TRBV27
CDR3 DNA: TGTGCCAGCAGTCCTGGACAGGTTGCGAATGCGGGCCGTGAAAAACTGTTTTTT
CDR3 protein: CASSPGQVANAGREKLFF

clone size: .
D gene: .
J gene: TRBJ2-2
V gene: TRBV2
CDR3 DNA: TGTGCCAGCATCCGAAGGACAGGGAGGGCCGGGGAGCTGTTTTTT
CDR3 protein: CASIRRTGRAGELFF

clone size: .
D gene: .
J gene: TRBJ1-1
V gene: TRBV11-3
CDR3 DNA: TGTGCCAGCAGCTTAGGCCAGGGCACTGAAGCTTTCTTT
CDR3 protein: CASSLGQGTEAFF

clone size: .
D gene: TRBD1
J gene: TRBJ1-4
V gene: TRBV9
CDR3 DNA: TGTGCCAGCAGCGTAGACAGGGGTGGGTTTGGTGAAAAACTGTTTTTT
CDR3 protein: CASSVDRGGFGEKLFF

clone size: .
D gene: TRBD1
J gene: TRBJ2-7
V gene: TRBV6-5
CDR3 DNA: TGTGCCAGCAGTTACTCGGGGACAGGGGTTTACGAGCAGTACTTC
CDR3 protein: CASSYSGTGVYEQYF

clone size: .
D gene: .
J gene: TRBJ1-1
V gene: TRBV9
CDR3 DNA: TGTGCCAGCAGCCAGTCAATTGGCGGGGGGAACACTGAAGCTTTCTTT
CDR3 protein: CASSQSIGGGNTEAFF

clone size: .
D gene: .
J gene: TRBJ1-2
V gene: TRBV2
CDR3 DNA: TGTGCCAGCAGGCAGGGGACGGGCTATGGCTACACCTTC
CDR3 protein: CASRQGTGYGYTF

clone size: .
D gene: .
J gene: TRBJ2-7
V gene: TRBV7-3
CDR3 DNA: TGTGCCAGCAGCTTAGGTCAGGGGACGTACGAGCAGTACTTC
CDR3 protein: CASSLGQGTYEQYF

clone size: .
D gene: .
J gene: TRBJ2-7
V gene: TRBV6-5
CDR3 DNA: TGTGCCAGCAATGGCGGCCGATCAGACTACGAGCAGTACTTC
CDR3 protein: CASNGGRSDYEQYF

clone size: .
D gene: TRBD1
J gene: TRBJ1-6
V gene: TRBV5-1
CDR3 DNA: TGCGCCAGCAGCTCTCGGACAGGGGAATTACTCTCCTATAATTCACCCCTCCACTTT
CDR3 protein: CASSSRTGELLSYNSPLHF

clone size: .
D gene: TRBD1
J gene: TRBJ1-1
V gene: TRBV11-2
CDR3 DNA: TGTGCCAGCAGGTACAGGGGGATGAACACTGAAGCTTTCTTT
CDR3 protein: CASRYRGMNTEAFF

clone size: once
D gene: TRBD1
J gene: TRBJ2-7
V gene: TRBV19
CDR3 DNA: TGTGCCAGTAGTCCTGGACTGGGACAGGGTCCAGAAAAGGTTTACGAGCAGTACTTC
CDR3 protein: CASSPGLGQGPEKVYEQYF

clone size: .
D gene: .
J gene: TRBJ2-3
V gene: TRBV6-6
CDR3 DNA: TGTGCCAGCAGTTACGGGGGGGCCGCCACAGATACGCAGTATTTT
CDR3 protein: CASSYGGAATDTQYF